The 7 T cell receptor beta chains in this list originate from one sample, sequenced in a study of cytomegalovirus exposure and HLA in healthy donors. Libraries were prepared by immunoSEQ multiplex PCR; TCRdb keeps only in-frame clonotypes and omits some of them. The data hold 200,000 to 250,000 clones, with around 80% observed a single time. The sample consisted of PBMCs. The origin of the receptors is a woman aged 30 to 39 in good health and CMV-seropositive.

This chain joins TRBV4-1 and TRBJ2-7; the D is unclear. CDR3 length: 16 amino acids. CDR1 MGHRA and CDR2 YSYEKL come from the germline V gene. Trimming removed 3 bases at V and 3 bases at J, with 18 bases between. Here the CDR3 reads CASSQGLPYSHYEQYF. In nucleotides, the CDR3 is TGCGCCAGCAGCCAGGGATTACCCTACTCTCACTACGAGCAGTACTTC.

The CDR3 reads CASWRGGAGQYF. Here the CDR3 DNA reads TGTGCCAGCTGGAGGGGGGGGGCAGGGCAGTACTTC. The rearrangement joins TRBV27 to TRBJ2-7; the D gene is possibly TRBD2 (7 bases). Germline CDR1 and CDR2: MNHEY and SMNVEV (reference sequence). V dropped 8 bases and J dropped 9 bases, with 17 bases sitting between them. This CDR3 spans 12 amino acids.

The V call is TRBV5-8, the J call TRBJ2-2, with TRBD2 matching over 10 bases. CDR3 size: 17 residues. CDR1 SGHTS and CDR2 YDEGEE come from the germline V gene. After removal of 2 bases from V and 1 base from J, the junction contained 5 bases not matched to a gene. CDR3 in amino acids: CASSFQRTSGNTGELFF. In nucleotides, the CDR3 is TGTGCCAGCAGCTTCCAAAGGACTAGCGGGAACACCGGGGAGCTGTTTTTT.

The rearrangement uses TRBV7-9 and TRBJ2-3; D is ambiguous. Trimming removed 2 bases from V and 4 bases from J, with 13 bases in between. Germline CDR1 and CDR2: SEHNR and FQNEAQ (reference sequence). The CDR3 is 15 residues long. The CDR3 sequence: CASSLQWSSADTQYF. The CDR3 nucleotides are TGTGCCAGCAGCTTACAATGGAGTTCGGCAGATACGCAGTATTTT.

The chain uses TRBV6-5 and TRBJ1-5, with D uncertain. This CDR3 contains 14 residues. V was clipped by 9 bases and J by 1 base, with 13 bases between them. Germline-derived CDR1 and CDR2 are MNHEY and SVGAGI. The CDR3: CASGRSLSNQPQHF. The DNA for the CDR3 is TGTGCCAGTGGCCGCTCCCTGAGCAATCAGCCCCAGCATTTT.

The CDR3 loop reads CASSTQVKGVSDYEQYF. The CDR3 DNA is TGTGCCAGCAGCACACAAGTTAAGGGGGTTTCAGACTACGAGCAGTACTTC. The chain recombines TRBV11-2 with TRBJ2-7; TRBD1 is a possible D gene (6 bases). CDR1 is SGHAT, CDR2 FQNNGV, per germline. The V end was cut by 5 bases, the J end by 3 bases, with 23 bases between. The CDR3 is 17 residues long.

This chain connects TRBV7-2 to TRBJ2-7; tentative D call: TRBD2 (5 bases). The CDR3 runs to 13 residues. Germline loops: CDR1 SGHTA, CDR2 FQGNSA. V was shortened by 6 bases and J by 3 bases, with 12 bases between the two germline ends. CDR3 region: CASRAGPYYEQYF. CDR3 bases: TGTGCCAGCAGGGCGGGTCCCTACTACGAGCAGTACTTC.